This T cell receptor (beta chain) appears in the sequencing data of a study of blood T cell repertoires in COVID-19. Across the study: The United States, Italy and Spain provided the acute and convalescent COVID-19 samples. T cells, B-cell-depleted T cells, or PBMCs provided the cDNA or gDNA that served as material.

Germline V CDR1 and CDR2: MNHEY, SMNVEV (reference sequence). The CDR3 consists of 16 residues. V was clipped by 4 bases and J by 5 bases; unmatched bases: 10. As originally analysed: Nucleated cell number was recorded as an estimate derived from reference gene primer amplification. TCRdb's copy holds only in-frame clones and misses some; the assay was immunoSEQ multiplex PCR. V, J and clone size reflect that table, while D and trimming were determined from the DNA. The profile shows some 40,000 clones, 85% to 90% of them singletons. This clonotype was sampled from a human donor in a cohort sampled during active COVID-19. The sample comprised peripheral blood. The V and J genes are TRBV27 and TRBJ2-1; 8 bases line up with TRBD2. The CDR3 nucleotides are TGTGCCAGCAGTTCAAATCCCGGACTAGCTAACAATGAGCAGTTCTTC. This encodes CASSSNPGLANNEQFF.